The sequence of this TCR beta chain was determined in a study of identical twins. TCRdb fed the 5' RACE reads into MiXCR, producing one record per CDR3 protein. The table has about 520,000 distinct CDR3 sequences, 20% to 25% seen once. This clonotype was counted ten times or more. Its antigen is unidentified. General study points: Twins' excess sharing was less marked for out-of-frame beta sequences.

The CDR3 contains 14 residues. The V gene's germline CDR1 is SGHTA and CDR2 FQGNSA. Deletions cut 3 bases from V and 4 bases from J, with 10 bases between. The sample was also reused in another study, on T cells expressing NK-cell markers.

Material for sequencing was CD4+ T cells sorted from blood. The chain employs TRBV7-2 and TRBJ2-1, with D maybe TRBD2 (5 bases). The receptor was derived from a woman aged 18-29 years in good health. Here the CDR3 reads CASSLAGVYNEQFF. The CDR3 bases are TGTGCCAGCAGCTTGGCCGGGGTGTACAATGAGCAGTTCTTC.